One sample yielded the 21 T cell receptor beta chains listed below, sequenced in a study of blood T cells in healthy people across ages. Using a J-beta primer mix together with a sample-barcoded 5' primer, a second PCR was run for roughly 6 to 12 cycles. TCRdb analysed the 5' RACE reads with MiXCR anew, one entry per CDR3 protein. The profile shows more than 900,000 distinct CDR3 sequences, approximately 25% of them singletons. These data also featured in a second study, about T cells of mothers and their children.

Sequenced sample: blood. The source is a girl between 2 and 10 years old in good health.

This clonotype was recorded a few times. The rearrangement joins TRBV28 to TRBJ2-7; the match to TRBD2 covers 7 bases. The CDR3 contains 15 residues. Germline trimming cut 7 bases from V and 7 bases from J; bases unmatched to any gene: 16. Germline V gene lookup returns CDR1 MDHEN and CDR2 SYDVKM. The CDR3 region is CASTSSGLVIREQYF. CDR3 nucleotides: TGTGCCAGCACTTCATCTGGACTAGTTATTCGGGAGCAGTACTTC.

This clonotype was counted a few times. This chain connects TRBV4-1 to TRBJ2-7; D unclear. This CDR3 is built from 14 residues. Germline V gives CDR1 MGHRA, CDR2 YSYEKL. V lost 1 base and J 2 bases, leaving 9 bases between the germline ends. CDR3 sequence (DNA): TGCGCCAGCAGCCAAGCCACCAGCACCTACGAGCAGTACTTC. It codes for CASSQATSTYEQYF.

J is TRBJ1-2 and V is TRBV6-5; D is unclear. Germline CDR1 is MNHEY and CDR2 is SVGAGI. The CDR3 sequence is 15 residues long. V was shortened by 2 bases and J by 3 bases, with 13 bases between the two germline ends. Here the CDR3 reads CASSYAIGSHYGYTF. Written as DNA, the CDR3 is TGTGCCAGCAGTTACGCAATAGGTTCCCACTATGGCTACACCTTC.

This clonotype was observed a few times. Here the CDR3 DNA reads TGCAGCGGTACAGGGTCGGATTCACCCCTCCACTTT. It is translated as CSGTGSDSPLHF. The chain employs TRBV29-1 and TRBJ1-6; perhaps TRBD1 as D (6 bases). Germline V gene data show CDR1 as SQVTM and CDR2 as ANQGSEA. Trimming removed 7 bases from V and 8 bases from J, with 12 bases in between. The CDR3 has 12 amino acids.

There are a few counts of this clonotype. The rearrangement uses TRBV5-1 and TRBJ2-5, with 9 bases lining up with TRBD2. CDR3 length equals 15 residues. Germline CDR1 is SGHRS and CDR2 is YFSETQ. V lost 5 bases and J lost 5; bases outside the gene matches: 10. The CDR3 protein is CASRRVAGVQETQYF. CDR3 DNA: TGCGCCAGCAGAAGGGTAGCGGGGGTCCAGGAGACCCAGTACTTC.

This clonotype was counted a few times. The CDR3 is CASSIGTGVLTEQFF. For the CDR3, the DNA is TGTGCCAGTAGTATTGGGACAGGGGTCCTTACTGAGCAGTTCTTC. This chain links TRBV19 with TRBJ2-1, with 10 bases aligning to TRBD1. Per the germline V gene, CDR1 is LNHDA and CDR2 is SQIVND (reference sequence). With V trimmed by 3 bases and J by 9 bases, 8 bases remained unmatched. The CDR3 sequence is 15 residues long. The complete variable domain, with remaining parts taken from reference TRBV19 and TRBJ2-1, reads DGGITQSPKYLFRKEGQNVTLSCEQNLNHDAMYWYRQDPGQGLRLIYYSQIVNDFQKGDIAEGYSVSREKKESFPLTVTSAQKNPTAFYLCASSIGTGVLTEQFFGPGTRLTVL.

This clonotype was seen only a few times. J is TRBJ2-1 and V is TRBV24-1, with D possibly matching TRBD2 (5 bases). Between the trimmed V and J ends, which lost 4 bases and 7 bases, there was a span of 13 bases. The germline V gene encodes CDR1 KGHDR and CDR2 SFDVKD. The CDR3 sequence is 14 residues long. The chain's CDR3 is CATSDRALVNEQFF. The CDR3 nucleotides are TGTGCCACCAGTGACCGAGCACTAGTGAATGAGCAGTTCTTC.

The gene calls are TRBV15 and TRBJ1-2; tentative D call: TRBD1 (5 bases). V was pared by 1 base and J by 0 bases, with 6 bases between. Per the germline V gene, CDR1 is LNHNV and CDR2 is YYDKDF (reference sequence). CDR3 length equals 14 residues. The CDR3 protein is CATSRGQTNYGYTF. For the CDR3, the DNA is TGTGCCACCAGCAGAGGACAGACTAACTATGGCTACACCTTC. The complete variable domain, with remaining parts taken from reference TRBV15 and TRBJ1-2, reads DAMVIQNPRYQVTQFGKPVTLSCSQTLNHNVMYWYQQKSSQAPKLLFHYYDKDFNNEADTPDNFQSRRPNTSFCFLDIRSPGLGDTAMYLCATSRGQTNYGYTFGSGTRLTVV.

The CDR3 here is CAIGTDYTGELFF. DNA for the CDR3: TGTGCCATCGGGACAGACTACACCGGGGAGCTGTTTTTT. The chain has TRBV10-3 and TRBJ2-2; 7 nucleotides line up with TRBD1. CDR1 and CDR2 from the germline V gene are ENHRY and SYGVKD. The CDR3 runs to 13 residues. The junction had 3 bases not matched to a gene; V was cut back by 8 bases and J by 3 bases.

This clonotype was counted between two and nine times. This rearrangement joins TRBV15 to TRBJ2-7; 7 bases align to TRBD2. The CDR3 has 14 amino acids. V was clipped by 0 bases and J by 7 bases; unmatched bases: 6. The V gene's germline CDR1 is LNHNV and CDR2 YYDKDF (reference sequence). This CDR3 is CATSRDLAGVEQYF. The CDR3 DNA follows: TGTGCCACCAGCAGAGATCTCGCGGGAGTGGAGCAGTACTTC.

Note on this clonotype: The junction differs from germline at one of its ends, possibly a read error. The rearrangement links TRBV7-2 to TRBJ2-1, with D hard to call. Germline V CDR1 and CDR2: SGHTA, FQGNSA. The CDR3 runs to 14 residues. CDR3 nucleotide sequence: TGTGCCAGCAGCCTGAGCCTAACCCGAAATGAACAGTTCTTC. Translated: CASSLSLTRNEQFF.

This clonotype turned up a few times. The rearrangement joins TRBV6-6 to TRBJ2-7; weak D call: TRBD2 (5 bases). Germline V gene lookup returns CDR1 MNHNY and CDR2 SVGAGI (reference sequence). There are 13 residues in the CDR3. Trimming took off 8 bases at V and 3 bases at J, with 14 bases between the two ends. CDR3 region: CASCRGLNYEQYF. Written as DNA, the CDR3 is TGTGCCAGCTGCCGGGGTCTTAACTACGAGCAGTACTTC.

This clonotype was seen more than once but under ten times. The gene calls are TRBV7-9 and TRBJ2-5; D is unresolved. The CDR3 covers 12 residues. The V end was cut by 2 bases, the J end by 13 bases, with 14 bases between. Germline V gene lookup returns CDR1 SEHNR and CDR2 FQNEAQ (reference sequence). The CDR3 is CASSLNSQTRYF. The CDR3 DNA reads as TGTGCCAGCAGCTTAAATAGCCAAACTCGGTACTTC.

This clonotype has just one count. The V gene is TRBV11-2, the J gene TRBJ2-3; 7 bases fit TRBD1. V shed 1 base, J shed 2 bases, and the junction held 6 bases outside the gene matches. CDR1 SGHAT and CDR2 FQNNGV come from the germline V gene. This CDR3 has 16 residues. The CDR3 spells CASSLGDSKLTDTQYF. DNA for the CDR3: TGTGCCAGCAGCTTAGGGGACAGTAAACTCACAGATACGCAGTATTTT.

The chain joins TRBV4-1 to TRBJ2-3; D remains unclear. CDR1 is MGHRA and CDR2 is YSYEKL in the germline V gene. CDR3 length: 15 residues. The V end lost 0 bases, the J end lost 5 bases, and 12 bases lay between the germline ends. The CDR3 protein is CASSQERREVDTQYF. CDR3 nucleotide sequence: TGCGCCAGCAGCCAAGAAAGGCGAGAGGTAGATACGCAGTATTTT.

The DNA of the CDR3 is TGTGCCAGCAGTTACTCGAAGGGGCTCTACAATGAGCAGTTCTTC. This sequence encodes CASSYSKGLYNEQFF. V usage is TRBV6-5 and J usage is TRBJ2-1; possibly TRBD1 for D (5 bases). The CDR3 runs to 15 residues. CDR1 MNHEY and CDR2 SVGAGI come from the germline V gene. Trimming pared 0 bases from V and 3 bases from J, leaving 9 bases between.

This clonotype was picked up a small number of times. This chain joins TRBV3-1 and TRBJ2-1; 7 positions agree with TRBD2. J was trimmed by 6 bases and V by 1 base; bases with no gene match: 6. Germline lookup yields CDR1 LGHDT and CDR2 YNNKEL (reference sequence). The CDR3 has 15 residues. CDR3 nucleotides: TGTGCCAGCAGCCAAGGGCTAGCGGAACTCAATGAGCAGTTCTTC. This codes for CASSQGLAELNEQFF.

This sequence joins TRBV13 and TRBJ1-5; weak D call: TRBD1 (5 bases). CDR1 is PRHDT, CDR2 FYEKMQ, per germline (reference sequence). The CDR3 extends over 14 amino acids. Trimming removed 5 bases at V and 3 bases at J, with 11 bases between. The CDR3 DNA sequence: TGTGCCAGCAGCCGGGACCCCCACAATCAGCCCCAGCATTTT. This encodes CASSRDPHNQPQHF.

This chain joins TRBV5-1 and TRBJ2-7, with 11 bases lining up with TRBD2. CDR3 length equals 15 residues. Germline V gene data show CDR1 as SGHRS and CDR2 as YFSETQ. The V segment lost 4 bases and the J segment 9 bases; nucleotides outside the gene matches: 12. CDR3 amino acids: CASSRGTSGSKGQYF. CDR3 bases: TGCGCCAGCAGCCGTGGGACTAGCGGTTCTAAGGGGCAGTACTTC.

The chain joins TRBV2 to TRBJ2-1; D unresolved. The CDR3 extends over 15 amino acids. Germline V gives CDR1 SNHLY, CDR2 FYNNEI. Trimming left V 1 base short and J 0 bases short, with 7 bases between. This CDR3 reads CASSEGPSSYNEQFF. The CDR3 bases are TGTGCCAGCAGTGAAGGCCCTAGCTCCTACAATGAGCAGTTCTTC. The full variable domain, with the rest looked up from reference TRBV2 and TRBJ2-1, is EPEVTQTPSHQVTQMGQEVILRCVPISNHLYFYWYRQILGQKVEFLVSFYNNEISEKSEIFDDQFSVERPDGSNFTLKIRSTKLEDSAMYFCASSEGPSSYNEQFFGPGTRLTVL.

The chain has TRBV3-1 and TRBJ2-3; no firm D call. V was cut by 4 bases and J by 6 bases, with 8 bases left in between. CDR3 length: 12 residues. Germline-derived CDR1 and CDR2 are LGHDT and YNNKEL (reference sequence). The CDR3 spells CASSRLEDTQYF. CDR3 DNA sequence: TGTGCCAGCAGCCGGCTGGAGGATACGCAGTATTTT.